This T cell receptor (beta chain) was recovered during a study of T cells in Graves' hyperthyroidism and ophthalmopathy. General study results and limits: The blood repertoire included most of the expanded thyroid clonotypes above 0.001. A model of 13 V-J pairs discriminated ophthalmopathy from stable hyperthyroidism.

The CDR3 loop spans 15 amino acids. After removal of 2 bases from V and 10 bases from J, the junction contained 9 bases not matched to a gene. The germline gives CDR1 MNHEY, CDR2 SMNVEV (reference sequence). Reasons for excluding patients were uncontrolled infection, other autoimmune disease, pregnancy or lactation. Isolation of PBMCs was performed on around 9.8 ml fresh peripheral blood. This clonotype came up many times. Its antigen is unidentified. From RNA transcripts, TCR beta CDR3 regions were amplified. The study used the HTBI primer set for a first-round RT-PCR of the TCR CDR3. TCRdb reanalysed the multiplex PCR reads using MiXCR and keeps one entry per CDR3 protein. The table has around 610,000 distinct CDR3 sequences, about 15% seen once.

The sequenced sample was blood. The TCR was taken from a woman in her thirties or forties with Graves' ophthalmopathy. The chain joins TRBV27 to TRBJ1-1, with 11 nucleotides matching TRBD1. As DNA, the CDR3 is TGTGCCAGCAGTTTAGAGGTCGGACAGGGGGCTGGAGCTTTCTTT. Translating gives CASSLEVGQGAGAFF.